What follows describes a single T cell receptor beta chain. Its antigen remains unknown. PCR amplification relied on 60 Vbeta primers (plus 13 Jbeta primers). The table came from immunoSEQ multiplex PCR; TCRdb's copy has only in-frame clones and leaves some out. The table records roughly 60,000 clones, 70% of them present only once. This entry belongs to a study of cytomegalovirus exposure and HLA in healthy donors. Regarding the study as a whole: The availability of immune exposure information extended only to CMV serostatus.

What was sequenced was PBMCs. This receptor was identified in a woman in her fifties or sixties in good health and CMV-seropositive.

Written as DNA, the CDR3 is TGTGCCTGGAGGGGACAGGAGTACTCTGGAAACACCATATATTTT. It specifies CAWRGQEYSGNTIYF. The chain employs TRBV30 and TRBJ1-3; 8 bases match TRBD1. This CDR3 has 15 residues. Germline CDR1 is GTSNPN and CDR2 is SVGIG (reference sequence). The V segment lost 3 bases and the J segment 0 bases; nucleotides outside the gene matches: 4.